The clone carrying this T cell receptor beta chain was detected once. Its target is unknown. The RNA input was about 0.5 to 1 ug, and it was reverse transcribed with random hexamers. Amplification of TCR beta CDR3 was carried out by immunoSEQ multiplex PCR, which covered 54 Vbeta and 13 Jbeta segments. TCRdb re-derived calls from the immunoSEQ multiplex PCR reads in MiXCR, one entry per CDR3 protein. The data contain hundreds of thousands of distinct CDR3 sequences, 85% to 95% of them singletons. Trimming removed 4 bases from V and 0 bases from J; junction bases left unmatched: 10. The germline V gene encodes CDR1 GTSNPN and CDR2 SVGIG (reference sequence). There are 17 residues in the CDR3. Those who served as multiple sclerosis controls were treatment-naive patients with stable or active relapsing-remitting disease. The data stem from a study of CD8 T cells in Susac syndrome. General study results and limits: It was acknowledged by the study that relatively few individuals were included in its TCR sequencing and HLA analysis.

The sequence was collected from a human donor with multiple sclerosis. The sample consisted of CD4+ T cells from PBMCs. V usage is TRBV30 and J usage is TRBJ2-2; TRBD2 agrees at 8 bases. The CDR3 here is CAWTRTRTSTNTGELFF. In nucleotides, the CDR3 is TGTGCCTGGACCAGAACCCGGACTAGCACGAACACCGGGGAGCTGTTTTTT.